The 7 T cell receptor beta chains below all came from one sample that was sequenced in a study of T-cell memory formation after mild COVID-19. Using its own MiXCR run on the 5' RACE reads, TCRdb lists one record per CDR3 protein. This table holds 80,000 to 90,000 distinct CDR3 sequences, around a quarter found once. The specimen sequenced was PBMCs or a T cell subset sorted from them (not recorded which). The source is a man between 18 and 35 years old who had mild COVID-19 (a few samples of this study predate the infection). Cell type and time point are not known.

This chain connects TRBV27 to TRBJ1-2, with D maybe TRBD1 (5 bases). The CDR3 is made up of 11 amino acids. Germline-derived CDR1 and CDR2 are MNHEY and SMNVEV (reference sequence). CDR3 loop: CVGKGTYGYTF. CDR3 coding DNA: TGTGTCGGGAAGGGGACCTATGGCTACACCTTC.

This clonotype was counted between two and nine times. This chain uses TRBV5-4 with TRBJ2-5; 7 bases align to TRBD1. Trimming cost V 4 bases and J 3 bases; bases outside gene matches: 6. Germline V gene data show CDR1 as SGHNT and CDR2 as YYREEE (reference sequence). This CDR3 is built from 14 residues. Written as DNA, the CDR3 is TGTGCCAGCAGCCCGACAGGGATGGAAGAGACCCAGTACTTC. Translating gives CASSPTGMEETQYF.

Many counts were recorded for this clonotype. The chain couples TRBV6-4 to TRBJ2-3, with TRBD1 identical over 10 bases. The germline gives CDR1 MRHNA, CDR2 SNTAGT. This CDR3 contains 14 residues. After removal of 2 bases from V and 4 bases from J, the junction contained 0 bases not matched to a gene. The CDR3 is CASSDGQGADTQYF. CDR3 in DNA: TGTGCCAGCAGTGACGGACAGGGGGCAGATACGCAGTATTTT.

The genes are TRBV9 and TRBJ2-3; a possible D gene is TRBD2 (6 bases). V shed 3 bases and J shed 1 base, with 6 bases lying between them. The germline gives CDR1 SGDLS, CDR2 YYNGEE. This CDR3 contains 13 residues. CDR3 loop: CASSAGGTDTQYF. The CDR3 DNA is TGTGCCAGCAGCGCGGGGGGCACAGATACGCAGTATTTT.

The table lists this clonotype with a few counts. The chain carries TRBV7-4 and TRBJ2-1, with 14 bases that match TRBD2. The CDR3 consists of 18 residues. The V segment lost 7 bases and the J segment 1 base; nucleotides outside the gene matches: 9. Germline V gene data show CDR1 as SGHVT and CDR2 as SQSDAQ. The CDR3 DNA reads TGTGCCAGCAACCCTACTCGGACTAGCGGGGGGTCCTACAATGAGCAGTTCTTC. Its protein product is CASNPTRTSGGSYNEQFF.

This clonotype was seen a handful of times. The J gene is TRBJ2-7, the V gene TRBV12-3 or TRBV12-4, with D perhaps assigned TRBD1 or TRBD2 (5 bases each). V lost 3 bases and J 1 base, leaving 7 bases between the germline ends. The CDR3 contains 13 residues. Written as DNA, the CDR3 is TGTGCCAGCAGTTTCGGGGCTTCCTACGAGCAGTACTTC. It encodes CASSFGASYEQYF.

The V call is TRBV27, the J call TRBJ2-7; perhaps TRBD2 as D (6 bases). Germline V lookup: CDR1 MNHEY, CDR2 SMNVEV (reference sequence). V was clipped by 4 bases and J by 0 bases, with 13 bases between them. This CDR3 region has 15 residues. The CDR3 DNA reads TGTGCCAGCAGTTATGGAGGGCTGAGCTCCTACGAGCAGTACTTC. Amino acids: CASSYGGLSSYEQYF.